Below, 26 T cell receptor beta chains from the same sample are listed, as sequenced in a study of beta chain features in type 1 diabetes. Expressed TCRB transcripts were sequenced after all isolated RNA was converted to cDNA. This table comes from immunoSEQ multiplex PCR, and its TCRdb copy is limited to in-frame clones, with some not included. The sample lists around 200,000 clones; 10% to 15% were seen once. The sample was central memory CD4+ T cells from blood. Receptors were obtained from a woman aged 18-29 years in good health.

This chain uses TRBV2 with TRBJ1-2; 10 nucleotides line up with TRBD1. The germline CDR1 and CDR2 sequences are SNHLY and FYNNEI. With 3 bases clipped from V and 8 bases from J, the junction kept 9 bases outside the gene matches. This CDR3 region has 15 residues. The CDR3 DNA is TGTGCCAGCAGTGAGACGGGACAGGGGTTTCGGGGCTACACCTTC. Translated: CASSETGQGFRGYTF.

V gene TRBV30 combines with J gene TRBJ2-5; TRBD2 might be the D (6 bases). Between the trimmed V and J ends, which lost 0 bases and 4 bases, there was a span of 12 bases. This CDR3 is 14 amino acids long. Germline CDR1 is GTSNPN and CDR2 is SVGIG (reference sequence). In DNA, the CDR3 is TGTGCCTGGAGTGTAGGAGGGGCCGCAGAGACCCAGTACTTC. This gives the protein CAWSVGGAAETQYF.

The chain has TRBV29-1 and TRBJ1-2, with 7 bases matching TRBD1. The trim removed 3 bases at V and 4 bases at J, leaving 8 bases unmatched. CDR1 and CDR2 from the germline V gene are SQVTM and ANQGSEA. This CDR3 is built from 14 residues. The CDR3 sequence: CSVEDRRNSYGYTF. The CDR3 bases are TGCAGCGTTGAGGACAGGCGGAATAGCTATGGCTACACCTTC.

This clone occurred a few times. The rearrangement links TRBV18 to TRBJ2-5, with D unresolved. CDR3 length: 13 residues. V was clipped by 2 bases and J by 4 bases, with 8 bases between them. CDR1 and CDR2 from the germline V gene are KGHSH and LQKENI. This CDR3 reads CASSPTGVETQYF. The CDR3 DNA follows: TGTGCCAGCTCACCAACTGGAGTAGAGACCCAGTACTTC.

V is TRBV27 and J is TRBJ2-1; 14 bases map to TRBD2. Germline V gives CDR1 MNHEY, CDR2 SMNVEV (reference sequence). J was trimmed by 5 bases and V by 5 bases; bases with no gene match: 8. CDR3 size: 17 residues. The CDR3 nucleotides read TGTGCCAGCAGTGCCCGGACTAGCGGGAGGATCAACAATGAGCAGTTCTTC. Protein product: CASSARTSGRINNEQFF.

V usage is TRBV10-3 and J usage is TRBJ1-2; no reliable D call. Germline values: CDR1 ENHRY, CDR2 SYGVKD. Deletions cut 8 bases from V and 0 bases from J, with 16 bases between. This CDR3 comprises 15 residues. CDR3 in DNA: TGTGCCATCTCTACCCCGGGAGCGTCTAACTATGGCTACACCTTC. It encodes CAISTPGASNYGYTF.

This clone has more than one count but fewer than ten. The V gene is TRBV6-5, the J gene TRBJ2-1, with a tentative D call TRBD1 (6 bases). The CDR3 extends over 14 amino acids. Germline V lookup: CDR1 MNHEY, CDR2 SVGAGI. Trimming stripped 4 bases from V and 2 bases from J, with 9 bases between. This CDR3 is CASSSRGPYNEQFF. The CDR3 DNA is TGTGCCAGCAGTTCCAGGGGTCCCTACAATGAGCAGTTCTTC.

The chain links TRBV30 to TRBJ2-2, with 8 nucleotides matching TRBD1. This CDR3 is built from 14 residues. V shed 3 bases, J shed 6 bases, and the junction held 6 bases outside the gene matches. Per the germline V gene, CDR1 is GTSNPN and CDR2 is SVGIG (reference sequence). The CDR3 DNA follows: TGTGCCTGGAGACCCCAGGGGGCTGCCGGGGAGCTGTTTTTT. The encoded protein is CAWRPQGAAGELFF.

This clone has a handful of counts. The chain recombines TRBV11-2 with TRBJ2-5; D is possibly TRBD2 (6 bases). This CDR3 is 15 amino acids long. Trimming took off 3 bases at V and 5 bases at J, with 16 bases between the two ends. The germline CDR1 and CDR2 sequences are SGHAT and FQNNGV. The CDR3 protein is CASSFGRGGPETQYF. The CDR3 nucleotides are TGTGCCAGCAGCTTTGGGCGGGGCGGCCCGGAGACCCAGTACTTC.

The J gene is TRBJ2-4, the V gene TRBV5-4, with a possible D match to TRBD2 (5 bases). This CDR3 spans 17 amino acids. The germline V gene has CDR1 SGHNT and CDR2 YYREEE (reference sequence). Trimming shortened V by 0 bases and J by 1 base, and 14 bases separated the two germline ends. CDR3 residues: CASSLELGRRAKNIQYF. For the CDR3, the DNA is TGTGCCAGCAGCTTGGAGTTGGGAAGGAGGGCCAAAAACATTCAGTACTTC.

The chain employs TRBV6-1 and TRBJ2-7, with TRBD1 matching over 7 bases. The CDR3 consists of 14 residues. The J segment lost 3 bases and the V segment lost 6 bases, leaving 8 bases of the junction unmatched. Germline assignment: CDR1 MNHNS and CDR2 SASEGT. The CDR3 coding sequence is TGTGCCAGCAGCCGCTCGACAGGGAACTACGAGCAGTACTTC. Protein sequence: CASSRSTGNYEQYF.

This clone was seen a few times. V gene TRBV7-3 combines with J gene TRBJ2-3; 13 bases agree with TRBD2. Germline lookup yields CDR1 SGHTA and CDR2 FQGTGA. This CDR3 contains 19 residues. J lost 0 bases, V lost 5 bases, and 11 bases had no gene match. The CDR3 region has the DNA TGTGCCAGCAGCGAGCCTGGACTAGCGGGAGCCCCTAGCACAGATACGCAGTATTTT. Protein product: CASSEPGLAGAPSTDTQYF.

This clone turned up a few times. The genes are TRBV25-1 and TRBJ2-2; maybe TRBD2 (6 bases). Per germline, CDR1 MGHDK and CDR2 SYGVNS. V was clipped by 0 bases and J by 0 bases, with 14 bases between them. The CDR3 extends over 18 amino acids. The CDR3 region is CASSEYLGSGSNTGELFF. The DNA for the CDR3 is TGTGCCAGCAGTGAATATCTCGGGAGCGGATCGAACACCGGGGAGCTGTTTTTT.

The sample holds a few counts of this clone. The CDR3 DNA is TGTGCCAGCAGCTTAGAGATTGCAGGGCTGACAAATGGCTACACCTTC. Its protein product is CASSLEIAGLTNGYTF. The V call is TRBV7-8, the J call TRBJ1-2; tentative D call: TRBD1 (5 bases). The CDR3 contains 16 residues. Germline V CDR1 and CDR2: SGHVS, FQNEAQ. Trimming removed 1 base from V and 6 bases from J, with 18 bases in between.

In this sample, this clone turned up a few times. The chain is built from TRBV18 and TRBJ1-2, with TRBD1 as a possible D gene (5 bases). Germline V gives CDR1 KGHSH, CDR2 LQKENI. CDR3 length: 14 residues. Trimming stripped 3 bases from V and 2 bases from J, with 10 bases between. The CDR3: CASSPPGGNYGYTF. The CDR3 nucleotides are TGTGCCAGCTCACCGCCGGGGGGGAACTATGGCTACACCTTC.

This clone appeared a few times. This sequence joins TRBV5-6 and TRBJ1-1, with D possibly being TRBD1 (6 bases). Germline CDR1 SGHDT, CDR2 YYEEEE. The length of the CDR3 is 14 residues. V shed 4 bases and J shed 5 bases, with 15 bases lying between them. The chain's CDR3 is CASSLTGFDTEAFF. The CDR3 DNA sequence: TGTGCCAGCAGCCTAACAGGGTTTGATACTGAAGCTTTCTTT.

As to this clone: The sample contains more than one DNA sequence encoding this CDR3. The chain has TRBV30 and TRBJ1-5, with a tentative D call TRBD1 (5 bases). Germline CDR1 reads GTSNPN; CDR2 reads SVGIG (reference sequence). V was cut by 0 bases and J by 5 bases, with 8 bases left in between. The CDR3 is 13 residues long. This CDR3 reads CAWSVQGDQPQHF. The CDR3 bases are TGTGCCTGGAGTGTACAAGGGGATCAGCCCCAGCATTTT. Full variable domain (outside the CDR3, taken from reference TRBV30 and TRBJ1-5): SQTIHQWPATLVQPVGSPLSLECTVEGTSNPNLYWYRQAAGRGLQLLFYSVGIGQISSEVPQNLSASRPQDRQFILSSKKLLLSDSGFYLCAWSVQGDQPQHFGDGTRLSIL.

The rearrangement joins TRBV18 to TRBJ2-1, with TRBD2 matching over 9 bases. V lost 1 base and J lost 7; bases outside the gene matches: 11. The CDR3 covers 17 residues. CDR1 is KGHSH and CDR2 is LQKENI in the germline V gene. CDR3 amino acids: CASSPQWLSGGSNEQFF. The CDR3 coding sequence is TGTGCCAGCTCACCACAATGGCTAAGCGGGGGGTCTAATGAGCAGTTCTTC.

This clone was observed a few times. This rearrangement joins TRBV28 to TRBJ2-7; 7 bases agree with TRBD1. Unmatched junction bases numbered 10, after V lost 10 bases and J lost 1 base. The germline V gene encodes CDR1 MDHEN and CDR2 SYDVKM. CDR3 length equals 14 residues. The chain's CDR3 is CATFSNRGSYEQYF. As DNA, the CDR3 is TGTGCCACATTTTCAAACAGGGGTTCCTACGAGCAGTACTTC.

In this sample, this clone turned up a few times. This rearrangement joins TRBV28 to TRBJ1-1, with D perhaps TRBD1 (6 bases). CDR1 MDHEN and CDR2 SYDVKM come from the germline V gene. This CDR3 is built from 15 residues. V shed 6 bases and J shed 7 bases, with 21 bases lying between them. The CDR3 bases are TGTGCCAGCAGCACGGGGACACGCAGCTTGATTGAAGCTTTCTTT. It yields the protein CASSTGTRSLIEAFF.

This clone was observed a few times. J is TRBJ2-1 and V is TRBV2; D uncertain. Trimming took 3 bases from V and 5 from J, leaving 11 bases between them. CDR1 and CDR2 from the germline V gene are SNHLY and FYNNEI. The CDR3 length is 14 residues. CDR3 protein: CASSDTRTNNEQFF. The CDR3 DNA reads as TGTGCCAGCAGTGACACACGCACGAACAATGAGCAGTTCTTC. Together with reference TRBV2 and TRBJ2-1, the CDR3 gives the full variable domain: EPEVTQTPSHQVTQMGQEVILRCVPISNHLYFYWYRQILGQKVEFLVSFYNNEISEKSEIFDDQFSVERPDGSNFTLKIRSTKLEDSAMYFCASSDTRTNNEQFFGPGTRLTVL.

Written as DNA, the CDR3 is TGTGCCAGCAGCCCGACTAGCGGGATAAGCACAGATACGCAGTATTTT. Translation gives CASSPTSGISTDTQYF. The chain combines TRBV5-4 with TRBJ2-3, with TRBD2 matching over 11 bases. CDR1 and CDR2 from the germline V gene are SGHNT and YYREEE (reference sequence). V was pared by 4 bases and J by 0 bases, with 4 bases of the junction left unmatched. The CDR3 loop spans 16 amino acids.

The chain employs TRBV2 and TRBJ1-5; no firm D call. In germline, CDR1 is SNHLY, CDR2 FYNNEI. The length of the CDR3 is 13 residues. Between the trimmed V and J ends, which lost 6 bases and 7 bases, there was a span of 13 bases. The CDR3 DNA reads as TGTGCCAGCAGCCGGGATTGGGGACAGCCCCAGCATTTT. This translates into CASSRDWGQPQHF.

This clone was recorded a few times. The chain recombines TRBV5-1 with TRBJ2-5; weak D call: TRBD1 (6 bases). The CDR3 loop spans 15 amino acids. Per germline, CDR1 SGHRS and CDR2 YFSETQ. The ends were cut back, 6 bases at V and 5 bases at J, with 20 bases in the middle. The CDR3 region has the DNA TGCGCCAGCACCGACCGGATAGGGGGAGCGGAGACCCAGTACTTC. It translates to CASTDRIGGAETQYF.

This chain links TRBV6-6 with TRBJ2-7, with D tentatively TRBD2 (6 bases). V lost 6 bases and J 0 bases, leaving 12 bases between the germline ends. Germline CDR1 and CDR2: MNHNY and SVGAGI (reference sequence). This CDR3 has 14 residues. CDR3 in amino acids: CASRAGASSYEQYF. In DNA form, the CDR3 reads TGTGCCAGCAGAGCGGGCGCCAGCTCCTACGAGCAGTACTTC.

This clone turned up a few times. V and J are TRBV11-3 and TRBJ2-2; no reliable D call. This CDR3 contains 14 residues. CDR1 SGHNT and CDR2 YENEEA come from the germline V gene. Deletions cut 5 bases from V and 1 base from J, with 8 bases between. The CDR3 region has the DNA TGTGCCAGCAGCCCACGCGGGAACACCGGGGAGCTGTTTTTT. It is translated as CASSPRGNTGELFF. Variable domain in full (rest from reference TRBV11-3 and TRBJ2-2): EAGVVQSPRYKIIEKKQPVAFWCNPISGHNTLYWYLQNLGQGPELLIRYENEEAVDDSQLPKDRFSAERLKGVDSTLKIQPAELGDSAVYLCASSPRGNTGELFFGEGSRLTVL.